These 11 T cell receptor beta chains were sequenced from one sample in a study of regulatory and conventional T cells in RAG deficiency. Method: immunoSEQ multiplex PCR; TCRdb's copy keeps in-frame clones and lacks some. Of 400 to 450 clones listed, approximately 48% were seen once; the top ten hold approximately 35%. Genomic DNA came from blood regulatory T cells gated CD4+ CD25-high CD127-low. Sequencing used CD4+ Tregs sorted from blood. These receptor sequences come from a human donor with RAG deficiency presenting as severe combined immunodeficiency.

The chain combines TRBV5-1 with TRBJ1-1, with no clear D. Germline V gene lookup returns CDR1 SGHRS and CDR2 YFSETQ. Deletions cut 1 base from V and 4 bases from J, with 5 bases between. This CDR3 has 12 amino acids. The DNA of the CDR3 is TGCGCCAGCAGCTTGTCTGGCACTGAAGCTTTCTTT. Translated: CASSLSGTEAFF.

This chain uses TRBV7-6 with TRBJ1-4, with 9 positions matching TRBD1. The germline gives CDR1 SGHVS, CDR2 FNYEAQ. After removal of 4 bases from V and 7 bases from J, the junction contained 7 bases not matched to a gene. This CDR3 spans 15 amino acids. Written as DNA, the CDR3 is TGTGCCAGCAGCTGGTACAGGGGGCGCGGTGAAAAACTGTTTTTT. It yields the protein CASSWYRGRGEKLFF.

This clone is a singleton in its sample. The rearrangement uses TRBV6-6 and TRBJ1-5, with a possible D match to TRBD1 (6 bases). Between the trimmed V and J ends, which lost 7 bases and 6 bases, there was a span of 10 bases. Germline V gene sequence: CDR1 MNHNY, CDR2 SVGAGI (reference sequence). The CDR3 spans 12 residues. The CDR3 nucleotides are TGTGCCAGCACCCTAGGGGGTCAGCCCCAGCATTTT. Amino acid sequence: CASTLGGQPQHF.

J is TRBJ2-1 and V is TRBV5-6; maybe TRBD2 (6 bases). Trimming left V 0 bases short and J 4 bases short, with 17 bases between. CDR3 length: 17 residues. From germline, CDR1 is SGHDT and CDR2 YYEEEE. CDR3 coding DNA: TGTGCCAGCAGCTTGGGGTTAGCGGAGGCCCGTTACAATGAGCAGTTCTTC. Its translation: CASSLGLAEARYNEQFF. The full variable domain, completed using reference TRBV5-6 and TRBJ2-1, is DAGVTQSPTHLIKTRGQQVTLRCSPKSGHDTVSWYQQALGQGPQFIFQYYEEEERQRGNFPDRFSGHQFPNYSSELNVNALLLGDSALYLCASSLGLAEARYNEQFFGPGTRLTVL.

J is TRBJ1-4 and V is TRBV29-1; D gene uncertain. Germline loops: CDR1 SQVTM, CDR2 ANQGSEA. The CDR3 loop spans 13 amino acids. Trimming removed 2 bases from V and 6 bases from J, with 10 bases in between. The CDR3 DNA sequence: TGCAGCGTTGAAAGGTCCCGGGATGAAAAACTGTTTTTT. Encoded protein: CSVERSRDEKLFF.

The V call is TRBV4-3, the J call TRBJ1-5, with D perhaps matching TRBD1 (5 bases). CDR1 and CDR2 from the germline V gene are LGHNA and YSLEER. V lost 1 base and J lost 7, with 14 bases in between. The CDR3 is 15 residues long. The CDR3: CASSQVTQGRQPQHF. The DNA of the CDR3 is TGCGCCAGCAGCCAAGTCACTCAGGGAAGGCAGCCCCAGCATTTT.

The chain is built from TRBV9 and TRBJ1-3; D not resolved. V dropped 6 bases and J dropped 4 bases, with 11 bases sitting between them. This CDR3 spans 13 amino acids. The V gene's germline CDR1 is SGDLS and CDR2 YYNGEE. For the CDR3, the DNA is TGTGCCAGCACTTTCGGGATCGGAAACACCATATATTTT. Translated, it gives CASTFGIGNTIYF.

The genes are TRBV6-5 and TRBJ1-4, with 10 bases aligning to TRBD1. Germline V gene lookup returns CDR1 MNHEY and CDR2 SVGAGI. The CDR3 runs 14 residues. Losses at the gene ends were 2 bases for V and 7 bases for J; bases not matched to a gene: 1. CDR3 nucleotide sequence: TGTGCCAGCAGTTACCGGGACAGGGGTGAAAAACTGTTTTTT. It translates to CASSYRDRGEKLFF.

Points on this clone: One end of the junction varies from germline; a read error may be responsible. The J gene is TRBJ1-2, the V gene TRBV7-4; D is unresolved. Germline CDR1 reads SGHVT; CDR2 reads SQSDAQ. The CDR3 loop spans 15 amino acids. This CDR3 is CASSLVYSARKTYGF. CDR3 nucleotide sequence: TGTGCCAGCAGCTTAGTTTATTCAGCTCGAAAGACCTATGGCTTC. The variable domain in full, with the rest retrieved from reference TRBV7-4 and TRBJ1-2, is GAGVSQSPRYKVAKRGRDVALRCDSISGHVTLYWYRQTLGQGSEVLTYSQSDAQRDKSGRPSGRFSAERPERSVSTLKIQRTEQGDSAVYLCASSLVYSARKTYGFGSGTRLTVV.

This chain links TRBV5-5 with TRBJ1-1; no definite D call. In germline, CDR1 is SGHKS, CDR2 YYEKEE (reference sequence). Trimming took off 2 bases at V and 0 bases at J, with 14 bases between the two ends. The CDR3 totals 16 residues. CDR3 sequence reads: CASSFIPGFMNTEAFF. Written as DNA, the CDR3 is TGTGCCAGCAGCTTTATCCCGGGATTTATGAACACTGAAGCTTTCTTT. The variable domain in full, completed from reference TRBV5-5 and TRBJ1-1, reads DAGVTQSPTHLIKTRGQQVTLRCSPISGHKSVSWYQQVLGQGPQFIFQYYEKEERGRGNFPDRFSARQFPNYSSELNVNALLLGDSALYLCASSFIPGFMNTEAFFGQGTRLTVV.

The CDR3 coding sequence is TGCGCCAGCCGTGCTACGACAGGGATGCAGTATTTT. Translation gives CASRATTGMQYF. The chain uses TRBV5-1 and TRBJ2-3; TRBD1 matches 7 bases. Germline values: CDR1 SGHRS, CDR2 YFSETQ. Trimming at V came to 7 bases and at J to 11 bases, leaving 10 bases not matched to a gene. The CDR3 spans 12 residues.